This passage covers 27 T cell receptor beta chains from one sample sequenced in a study of cytomegalovirus exposure and HLA in healthy donors. PCR primers comprised 60 Vbeta and 13 Jbeta primers. Profiling relied on immunoSEQ multiplex PCR, and the TCRdb table lists in-frame clones only, not all of them. The table records approximately 180,000 clones, about four fifths of them present only once. Sequenced: PBMCs. These receptors all stem from a man aged 25-45 years in good health and CMV-seropositive.

V gene TRBV9 combines with J gene TRBJ2-7; D might be TRBD1 (6 bases). The CDR3 is made up of 17 amino acids. Germline V gene lookup returns CDR1 SGDLS and CDR2 YYNGEE. V lost 2 bases, J lost 7 bases, and 25 bases lay in between. The CDR3 sequence is CASSVAPTGLAGGEQYF. DNA of the CDR3: TGTGCCAGCAGCGTTGCCCCAACAGGGCTAGCAGGAGGTGAGCAGTACTTC.

The chain couples TRBV18 to TRBJ1-4; 8 bases fit TRBD1. The CDR3 runs to 15 residues. V gave up 1 base and J gave up 5 bases; unmatched junction bases: 3. Looked up from germline, CDR1 is KGHSH and CDR2 is LQKENI. The DNA of the CDR3 is TGTGCCAGCTCACCACGCAGGACAGGGAATGAAAAACTGTTTTTT. It is translated as CASSPRRTGNEKLFF.

The genes are TRBV6-5 and TRBJ2-1; 13 bases line up with TRBD2. V was clipped by 6 bases and J by 5 bases; unmatched bases: 4. Germline CDR1 MNHEY, CDR2 SVGAGI. This CDR3 is 15 amino acids long. The CDR3 nucleotides read TGTGCCAGCAGGACTGGGACTAGCGGGAACAATGAGCAGTTCTTC. It yields the protein CASRTGTSGNNEQFF.

The sample holds a few counts of this clone. One junction end disagrees with the germline gene, perhaps due to a read error. The rearrangement links TRBV7-9 to TRBJ2-3; possibly TRBD2 for D (5 bases). Germline loops: CDR1 SEHNR, CDR2 FQNEAQ (reference sequence). CDR3 length: 15 amino acids. The CDR3 DNA follows: TGTTCCAGCAGCCCCGCGGGTGGGGACACAGATACGCAGTATTTT. This gives the protein CSSSPAGGDTDTQYF.

J is TRBJ2-3 and V is TRBV4-3; 9 bases align to TRBD1. There are 16 residues in the CDR3. CDR1 and CDR2 from the germline V gene are LGHNA and YSLEER. V lost 1 base and J lost 4; bases outside the gene matches: 6. CDR3 DNA: TGCGCCAGCAGCCAAGGGGGGACAGGGCTGCCAGATACGCAGTATTTT. The encoded protein is CASSQGGTGLPDTQYF.

This clone was seen only once. The chain links TRBV25-1 to TRBJ1-6; tentative D call: TRBD1 (6 bases). The V and J ends lost 8 bases and 7 bases respectively, with 18 bases between them. The CDR3 covers 15 residues. From germline, CDR1 is MGHDK and CDR2 SYGVNS. CDR3: CASQETGTQNSPLHF. CDR3 nucleotide sequence: TGTGCCAGCCAAGAAACCGGGACACAGAATTCACCCCTCCACTTT.

The chain couples TRBV11-3 to TRBJ2-7; TRBD2 matches at 8 bases. The CDR3 runs to 15 residues. V shed 0 bases, J shed 6 bases, and the junction held 7 bases outside the gene matches. Per the germline V gene, CDR1 is SGHNT and CDR2 is YENEEA. As DNA, the CDR3 is TGTGCCAGCAGCTTAGATATGGGACTAGGCTCCGAGCAGTACTTC. This sequence encodes CASSLDMGLGSEQYF.

This clone was seen a few times. This chain uses TRBV6-4 with TRBJ2-7, with 10 bases lining up with TRBD1. From germline, CDR1 is MRHNA and CDR2 SNTAGT. This CDR3 spans 16 amino acids. Unmatched junction bases numbered 12, after V lost 3 bases and J lost 7 bases. The CDR3 DNA sequence: TGTGCCAGCAGTGAGCAAGGAGGGACAGGGGTGGAGGAGCAGTACTTC. This translates into CASSEQGGTGVEEQYF.

The rearrangement joins TRBV11-3 to TRBJ2-1; D is uncertain. The V end was cut by 5 bases, the J end by 5 bases, with 13 bases between. Germline CDR1 SGHNT, CDR2 YENEEA. The CDR3 runs to 14 residues. CDR3 sequence: CASSPLVPNNEQFF. The CDR3 DNA reads TGTGCCAGCAGCCCCCTAGTCCCCAACAATGAGCAGTTCTTC.

For the CDR3, the DNA is TGTGCCAGCGGACCCATAGGTCAGGGTTCCTACAATGAGCAGTTCTTC. Residues: CASGPIGQGSYNEQFF. The chain links TRBV5-8 to TRBJ2-1; possible D gene TRBD1, 5 bases. Germline lookup yields CDR1 SGHTS and CDR2 YDEGEE. With 7 bases removed from V and 1 base from J, the gap between germline ends came to 18 bases. The CDR3 totals 16 residues.

V and J are TRBV5-4 and TRBJ2-3; TRBD2 aligns across 10 bases. The length of the CDR3 is 14 residues. CDR1 is SGHNT and CDR2 is YYREEE in the germline V gene (reference sequence). The J segment lost 4 bases and the V segment lost 2 bases, leaving 1 base of the junction unmatched. The CDR3 loop reads CASSFSGGADTQYF. Here the CDR3 DNA reads TGTGCCAGCAGCTTCAGCGGGGGGGCAGATACGCAGTATTTT.

V usage is TRBV19 and J usage is TRBJ1-5; tentative D call: TRBD1 (6 bases). CDR1 is LNHDA, CDR2 SQIVND, per germline (reference sequence). The CDR3 is made up of 15 amino acids. V gave up 5 bases and J gave up 4 bases, with 15 bases separating them. CDR3 DNA: TGTGCCAGTAGTCTCCCGCGACAGGCGAATCAGCCCCAGCATTTT. Its protein product is CASSLPRQANQPQHF.

This chain uses TRBV11-3 with TRBJ1-1, with D possibly matching TRBD1 (5 bases). Trimming took 5 bases from V and 6 from J, leaving 19 bases between them. The CDR3 length is 15 residues. Germline V gene sequence: CDR1 SGHNT, CDR2 YENEEA. In DNA form, the CDR3 reads TGTGCCAGCAGCCCAACGGGGGGGAGACGGTCTGAAGCTTTCTTT. Translation: CASSPTGGRRSEAFF.

The V call is TRBV5-6, the J call TRBJ2-1; 9 bases are a match to TRBD2. Germline CDR1 reads SGHDT; CDR2 reads YYEEEE. After removal of 4 bases from V and 5 bases from J, the junction contained 13 bases not matched to a gene. This CDR3 spans 17 amino acids. DNA for the CDR3: TGTGCCAGCAGCGCTATAGGTAAGCGGGAGGAGAACAATGAGCAGTTCTTC. It codes for CASSAIGKREENNEQFF.

This clone is labeled as medium-sized. The chain uses TRBV5-8 and TRBJ1-1; no clear D. The CDR3 sequence is 12 residues long. V lost 7 bases and J 1 base, leaving 8 bases between the germline ends. Germline V gives CDR1 SGHTS, CDR2 YDEGEE. The CDR3 sequence is CASYRRNTEAFF. CDR3 in DNA: TGTGCCAGCTACCGTAGGAACACTGAAGCTTTCTTT.

V gene TRBV18 combines with J gene TRBJ2-7, with TRBD1 matching 9 bases. Trimming at V came to 2 bases and at J to 6 bases, leaving 2 bases not matched to a gene. The germline gives CDR1 KGHSH, CDR2 LQKENI. There are 13 residues in the CDR3. CDR3 protein: CASSPGDRVEQYF. CDR3 bases: TGTGCCAGCTCACCAGGGGACAGGGTCGAGCAGTACTTC.

This clone is labeled medium-sized. An end of the junction differs from the germline gene, which may be a read error. The rearrangement links TRBV6-1 to TRBJ1-1; D is perhaps TRBD1 (5 bases). Germline V gene lookup returns CDR1 MNHNS and CDR2 SASEGT. CDR3 length: 14 amino acids. CDR3 in DNA: TGTGCCAGCAGTCCCTTTGAAGGGGCCGCTGAGGCTTTCTTT. This translates into CASSPFEGAAEAFF.

The chain uses TRBV25-1 and TRBJ1-1, with a tentative D call TRBD1 (6 bases). The V end was cut by 3 bases, the J end by 4 bases, with 12 bases between. From germline, CDR1 is MGHDK and CDR2 SYGVNS. The length of the CDR3 is 14 residues. The CDR3 coding sequence is TGTGCCAGCAGTGAGCTCCTACAGGGCACTGAAGCTTTCTTT. Its translation: CASSELLQGTEAFF.

V usage is TRBV6-1 and J usage is TRBJ2-3; TRBD1 might be the D (6 bases). This CDR3 has 14 amino acids. From germline, CDR1 is MNHNS and CDR2 SASEGT. V was shortened by 2 bases and J by 6 bases, with 12 bases between the two germline ends. The CDR3 reads CASSELIRGDTQYF. The DNA of the CDR3 is TGTGCCAGCAGTGAATTGATTAGGGGGGATACGCAGTATTTT.

The rearrangement uses TRBV2 and TRBJ2-4; D unclear. The CDR3 runs to 13 residues. V was pared by 6 bases and J by 0 bases, with 6 bases between. CDR1 and CDR2 (germline): SNHLY, FYNNEI. CDR3 in amino acids: CASRALAKNIQYF. The CDR3 coding sequence is TGTGCCAGCAGGGCTCTAGCCAAAAACATTCAGTACTTC.

CDR3 in DNA: TGTGCCAGCAGGGACAGGGTGGATGAAAAACTGTTTTTT. This codes for CASRDRVDEKLFF. V is TRBV6-5 and J is TRBJ1-4, with 8 bases aligning to TRBD1. V shed 6 bases, J shed 6 bases, and the junction held 3 bases outside the gene matches. Germline V lookup: CDR1 MNHEY, CDR2 SVGAGI. CDR3 length: 13 amino acids.

This clone was counted only a few times. The chain links TRBV7-6 to TRBJ2-5; 14 nucleotides align to TRBD2. Trimming at V came to 4 bases and at J to 2 bases, leaving 3 bases not matched to a gene. CDR3 length: 16 amino acids. Germline-derived CDR1 and CDR2 are SGHVS and FNYEAQ. The CDR3 sequence is CASSSRLAGGQETQYF. The CDR3 nucleotides read TGTGCCAGCAGCTCCAGACTAGCGGGAGGGCAAGAGACCCAGTACTTC.

This clone was recorded once. The gene calls are TRBV2 and TRBJ1-1; 7 bases agree with TRBD1. J gave up 4 bases and V 5 bases, and 10 bases lay outside the gene matches. The CDR3 has 15 residues. Germline CDR1 SNHLY, CDR2 FYNNEI. CDR3 nucleotide sequence: TGTGCCAGCAGTAGAACAGGGGATTGGGTCACTGAAGCTTTCTTT. It translates to CASSRTGDWVTEAFF.

The chain uses TRBV10-3 and TRBJ1-5, with 10 bases identical to TRBD1. The V gene end was trimmed by 6 bases and the J gene end by 6 bases; junction bases not matched to a gene: 5. This CDR3 region has 14 residues. The germline CDR1 and CDR2 sequences are ENHRY and SYGVKD. The CDR3 protein is CAIRGTGESQPQHF. CDR3 nucleotides: TGTGCCATCAGGGGGACAGGGGAAAGTCAGCCCCAGCATTTT.

The V gene is TRBV23-1, the J gene TRBJ2-1; 11 positions match TRBD2. TRBV23-1 is given ORF status, its function remaining uncertain. V gave up 0 bases and J gave up 0 bases; unmatched junction bases: 4. CDR3 size: 18 residues. The CDR3 sequence is CASSQSLAGVSSYNEQFF. CDR3 coding DNA: TGCGCCAGCAGTCAATCACTAGCGGGGGTTTCCTCCTACAATGAGCAGTTCTTC.

The V call is TRBV5-1, the J call TRBJ1-3; D is undetermined. There are 16 residues in the CDR3. Germline CDR1 reads SGHRS; CDR2 reads YFSETQ. V shed 0 bases and J shed 1 base, with 11 bases lying between them. The CDR3 coding sequence is TGCGCCAGCAGCTTGGATTGGGTGCGGTCTGGAAACACCATATATTTT. Protein product: CASSLDWVRSGNTIYF.

This chain joins TRBV5-1 and TRBJ1-6, with a tentative D call TRBD1 (6 bases). The CDR3 loop spans 15 amino acids. Germline values: CDR1 SGHRS, CDR2 YFSETQ. Trimming pared 1 base from V and 10 bases from J, leaving 15 bases between. In nucleotides, the CDR3 is TGCGCCAGCAGCTTGCAAACAGGGTCAGGATCACCCCTCCACTTT. The encoded protein is CASSLQTGSGSPLHF. Full variable domain (remainder filled in from reference TRBV5-1 and TRBJ1-6): KAGVTQTPRYLIKTRGQQVTLSCSPISGHRSVSWYQQTPGQGLQFLFEYFSETQRNKGNFPGRFSGRQFSNSRSEMNVSTLELGDSALYLCASSLQTGSGSPLHFGNGTRLTVT.